Shown below are 27 T cell receptor beta chains from a single sample sequenced in a study of tumor-infiltrating lymphocytes in localized non-small cell lung cancer. TCRdb's table, derived via immunoSEQ multiplex PCR, lists solely in-frame clones and lacks some. The sample has 9,500 or so clones, 72% seen once. The material sequenced was lung tumor tissue. All receptors come from a human donor with non-small cell lung cancer.

The chain is built from TRBV30 and TRBJ1-5; TRBD1 might be the D (5 bases). The germline V gene has CDR1 GTSNPN and CDR2 SVGIG (reference sequence). CDR3 size: 15 residues. Trimming cost V 4 bases and J 5 bases, with 18 bases left between them. Here the CDR3 reads CAWTSPGRVDQPQHF. CDR3 DNA sequence: TGTGCCTGGACGTCTCCCGGCAGGGTCGATCAGCCCCAGCATTTT. Looking up the rest from reference TRBV30 and TRBJ1-5 gives the full variable domain: SQTIHQWPATLVQPVGSPLSLECTVEGTSNPNLYWYRQAAGRGLQLLFYSVGIGQISSEVPQNLSASRPQDRQFILSSKKLLLSDSGFYLCAWTSPGRVDQPQHFGDGTRLSIL.

The gene calls are TRBV7-9 and TRBJ2-2; 12 bases fit TRBD2. This CDR3 is 16 amino acids long. The J segment lost 7 bases and the V segment lost 5 bases, leaving 8 bases of the junction unmatched. Per germline, CDR1 SEHNR and CDR2 FQNEAQ (reference sequence). The CDR3 loop is CASSELAGGRGGELFF. The CDR3 region has the DNA TGTGCCAGCAGCGAACTAGCGGGAGGCCGTGGCGGGGAGCTGTTTTTT.

The chain carries TRBV9 and TRBJ2-1; possible D gene TRBD1, 6 bases. The V end was cut by 3 bases, the J end by 3 bases, with 19 bases between. The CDR3 spans 17 residues. CDR1 is SGDLS and CDR2 is YYNGEE in the germline V gene. The CDR3 region has the DNA TGTGCCAGCAGCGCCACCAGGACAGTAACCTTCTACAATGAGCAGTTCTTC. Translation gives CASSATRTVTFYNEQFF.

This clone has only one observation. This chain connects TRBV19 to TRBJ1-3; D gene unclear. Trimming cost V 3 bases and J 0 bases, with 9 bases left between them. Per germline, CDR1 LNHDA and CDR2 SQIVND (reference sequence). The CDR3 length is 15 residues. DNA for the CDR3: TGTGCCAGTAGTATGGGCAGAGGCTCTGGAAACACCATATATTTT. Protein product: CASSMGRGSGNTIYF.

The J gene is TRBJ2-3, the V gene TRBV30, with 7 bases aligning to TRBD1. The germline CDR1 and CDR2 sequences are GTSNPN and SVGIG (reference sequence). V lost 3 bases, J lost 3 bases, and 0 bases stayed unmatched. This CDR3 spans 12 amino acids. In DNA, the CDR3 is TGTGCCTGGAGACAGGGGACAGATACGCAGTATTTT. It specifies CAWRQGTDTQYF.

This chain uses TRBV28 with TRBJ1-5; D remains unclear. The germline gives CDR1 MDHEN, CDR2 SYDVKM. Trimming shortened V by 3 bases and J by 0 bases, and 6 bases separated the two germline ends. CDR3 length: 14 residues. DNA of the CDR3: TGTGCCAGCAGTTTGCAGAGTAGCAATCAGCCCCAGCATTTT. Translation gives CASSLQSSNQPQHF.

The genes are TRBV6-6 and TRBJ1-2; D may be TRBD1 (6 bases). Germline loops: CDR1 MNHNY, CDR2 SVGAGI (reference sequence). Trimming shortened V by 7 bases and J by 5 bases, and 20 bases separated the two germline ends. This CDR3 comprises 15 residues. CDR3 DNA sequence: TGTGCCAGCACCACAAGCCGGAAGGGGGTATATGGCTACACCTTC. Translating gives CASTTSRKGVYGYTF.

CDR3 loop: CASSTDRDQPQHF. The CDR3 DNA follows: TGTGCCAGTAGTACAGACAGGGATCAGCCCCAGCATTTT. J is TRBJ1-5 and V is TRBV19; 7 positions agree with TRBD1. The CDR3 is 13 residues long. Trimming took 4 bases from V and 5 from J; bases not matched to a gene: 2. The germline V gene has CDR1 LNHDA and CDR2 SQIVND (reference sequence).

This chain joins TRBV2 and TRBJ1-1; 7 bases map to TRBD1. This CDR3 comprises 13 residues. The germline V gene has CDR1 SNHLY and CDR2 FYNNEI. J was trimmed by 2 bases and V by 9 bases; bases with no gene match: 6. Here the CDR3 DNA reads TGTGCCAGGAACAGGGGAGGTAACACTGAAGCTTTCTTT. Amino acid sequence: CARNRGGNTEAFF.

In this sample, this clone turned up once. V is TRBV11-2 and J is TRBJ1-5, with 7 bases matching TRBD1. This CDR3 contains 16 residues. The germline V gene has CDR1 SGHAT and CDR2 FQNNGV. Losses at the gene ends were 5 bases for V and 3 bases for J; bases not matched to a gene: 10. The CDR3 protein is CASSPRGAGDNQPQHF. The CDR3 region has the DNA TGTGCCAGCAGCCCCAGGGGGGCAGGGGACAATCAGCCCCAGCATTTT.

The chain uses TRBV9 and TRBJ2-7, with 8 nucleotides matching TRBD2. CDR3 size: 14 residues. Germline CDR1 reads SGDLS; CDR2 reads YYNGEE. Trimming took 2 bases from V and 4 from J; bases not matched to a gene: 5. The CDR3 here is CASSVAGGQYEQYF. Here the CDR3 DNA reads TGTGCCAGCAGCGTGGCGGGAGGCCAATACGAGCAGTACTTC.

This chain links TRBV6-5 with TRBJ1-2, with TRBD1 as a possible D gene (5 bases). Trimming took 8 bases from V and 4 from J, leaving 17 bases between them. Germline CDR1 MNHEY, CDR2 SVGAGI. The CDR3 length is 14 residues. CDR3 DNA: TGTGCCAGCGGGGCCGGGATGAATCTCTATGGCTACACCTTC. Amino acid sequence: CASGAGMNLYGYTF.

V is TRBV4-3 and J is TRBJ2-6; D remains unclear. Germline CDR1 is LGHNA and CDR2 is YSLEER. V lost 1 base and J 0 bases, leaving 4 bases between the germline ends. The CDR3 is 15 amino acids. The CDR3 DNA sequence: TGCGCCAGCAGCCAAGGCCTCTCTGGGGCCAACGTCCTGACTTTC. Translation gives CASSQGLSGANVLTF.

V gene TRBV10-1 combines with J gene TRBJ2-2; D is perhaps TRBD1 (5 bases). Germline V gene sequence: CDR1 WNHNN, CDR2 SYGVQD (reference sequence). The CDR3 consists of 13 residues. Trimming shortened V by 6 bases and J by 3 bases, and 8 bases separated the two germline ends. CDR3 loop: CASSDRYTGELFF. CDR3 DNA: TGCGCCAGCAGCGACAGATACACCGGGGAGCTGTTTTTT.

V gene TRBV10-2 combines with J gene TRBJ2-1; TRBD1 agrees at 10 bases. The CDR3 runs to 14 residues. Per the germline V gene, CDR1 is WSHSY and CDR2 is SAAADI. Trimming at V came to 4 bases and at J to 7 bases, leaving 4 bases not matched to a gene. CDR3 nucleotides: TGCGCCAGCAGTGGACAGGGGGCGGTGAATGAGCAGTTCTTC. This codes for CASSGQGAVNEQFF.

CDR3: CAWRGVPQTSYGYTF. The CDR3 bases are TGTGCCTGGAGGGGGGTACCGCAGACCAGCTATGGCTACACCTTC. The chain couples TRBV30 to TRBJ1-2, with a weak D call TRBD1 (5 bases). Trimming shortened V by 3 bases and J by 4 bases, and 18 bases separated the two germline ends. This CDR3 has 15 residues. CDR1 and CDR2 (germline): GTSNPN, SVGIG (reference sequence).

The rearrangement joins TRBV29-1 to TRBJ2-7, with 8 bases identical to TRBD1. Germline V gene lookup returns CDR1 SQVTM and CDR2 ANQGSEA. The junction had 3 bases not matched to a gene; V was cut back by 5 bases and J by 3 bases. The CDR3 has 12 residues. CDR3 protein: CSVSGTGYEQYF. CDR3 coding DNA: TGCAGCGTTTCCGGGACAGGCTACGAGCAGTACTTC.

This sequence joins TRBV6-5 and TRBJ1-1, with no clear D. V was cut by 5 bases and J by 6 bases, with 16 bases left in between. CDR1 is MNHEY, CDR2 SVGAGI, per germline. CDR3 size: 14 residues. The CDR3: CASSNLGPYAEAFF. The CDR3 DNA sequence: TGTGCCAGCAGTAACCTAGGACCGTACGCTGAAGCTTTCTTT.

This clone was observed once. The chain recombines TRBV30 with TRBJ1-2, with TRBD1 matching over 7 bases. The CDR3 spans 11 residues. Germline V gives CDR1 GTSNPN, CDR2 SVGIG (reference sequence). Trimming at V came to 4 bases and at J to 5 bases, leaving 1 base not matched to a gene. The CDR3 DNA is TGTGCCTGGACCAGGGGGTATGGCTACACCTTC. It specifies CAWTRGYGYTF.

The chain combines TRBV5-5 with TRBJ1-5; a weak D match, TRBD1 (6 bases). V was shortened by 2 bases and J by 3 bases, with 12 bases between the two germline ends. There are 15 residues in the CDR3. Germline values: CDR1 SGHKS, CDR2 YYEKEE (reference sequence). CDR3: CASSFLAGDNQPQHF. DNA of the CDR3: TGTGCCAGCAGCTTCCTTGCAGGGGACAATCAGCCCCAGCATTTT.

The chain carries TRBV27 and TRBJ2-3, with D unclear. Germline V gene sequence: CDR1 MNHEY, CDR2 SMNVEV (reference sequence). The CDR3 is 15 amino acids. Trimming shortened V by 1 base and J by 1 base, and 9 bases separated the two germline ends. The CDR3 loop is CASSLYRGGTDTQYF. In DNA form, the CDR3 reads TGTGCCAGCAGTTTATACCGTGGGGGCACAGATACGCAGTATTTT.

This chain joins TRBV5-6 and TRBJ1-1; D gene ambiguous. V dropped 4 bases and J dropped 1 base, with 11 bases sitting between them. The CDR3 runs to 14 residues. CDR1 is SGHDT, CDR2 YYEEEE, per germline. The CDR3 sequence: CASSLRTPNTEAFF. The CDR3 DNA reads as TGTGCCAGCAGCCTCAGGACTCCGAACACTGAAGCTTTCTTT.

The genes are TRBV11-3 and TRBJ2-1; 7 bases align to TRBD1. In germline, CDR1 is SGHNT, CDR2 YENEEA. This CDR3 region has 15 residues. V dropped 4 bases and J dropped 5; count of bases not matched to a gene: 8. DNA for the CDR3: TGTGCCAGCAGCTCCCCGGCCACAGGGGACAATGAGCAGTTCTTC. Translation: CASSSPATGDNEQFF.

The J gene is TRBJ1-5, the V gene TRBV5-4; the D gene is possibly TRBD1 (5 bases). This CDR3 spans 14 amino acids. Per germline, CDR1 SGHNT and CDR2 YYREEE (reference sequence). V lost 3 bases, J lost 5 bases, and 12 bases lay in between. DNA of the CDR3: TGTGCCAGCAGCTCGGGGGTTAAGGATCAGCCCCAGCATTTT. This codes for CASSSGVKDQPQHF.

The chain carries TRBV15 and TRBJ2-7; D perhaps matches TRBD1 (6 bases). The CDR3 totals 15 residues. V shed 1 base and J shed 3 bases, with 13 bases lying between them. Germline V gene sequence: CDR1 LNHNV, CDR2 YYDKDF (reference sequence). The CDR3 DNA follows: TGTGCCACCAGCAGAGGAGGGGGATCGATCTACGAGCAGTACTTC. Translating it yields CATSRGGGSIYEQYF.

This clone was detected only a few times. This chain joins TRBV9 and TRBJ1-2; D remains ambiguous. CDR3 length: 15 amino acids. Trimming shortened V by 0 bases and J by 7 bases, and 16 bases separated the two germline ends. The germline V gene has CDR1 SGDLS and CDR2 YYNGEE. CDR3 nucleotide sequence: TGTGCCAGCAGCGTAGCTGGCCAGGCCCCTGGTGGCTACACCTTC. The encoded protein is CASSVAGQAPGGYTF.

The chain is built from TRBV21-1 and TRBJ2-2; the D segment call TRBD1 is taken from the table without a DNA check. TRBV21-1 is a pseudogene locus. The CDR3 extends over 16 amino acids. DNA for the CDR3: TGTGCCAGCAGCCCGGACAGGGAATGGAACACCGGGGAGCTGTTTTTT. Protein sequence: CASSPDREWNTGELFF.